This T cell receptor (beta chain) was identified in a study of Graves' ophthalmopathy and Graves' hyperthyroidism. The germline V gene has CDR1 KGHDR and CDR2 SFDVKD. The CDR3 totals 13 residues. The V end lost 0 bases, the J end lost 6 bases, and 4 bases lay between the germline ends. Many counts were recorded for this clonotype. RNA transcripts served as template for amplifying TCR beta CDR3 sequences. In the first round, RT-PCR was carried out with HTBI primers, and a multiplex PCR formed the second round. TCRdb analysed the multiplex PCR reads with MiXCR anew, one entry per CDR3 protein. The table has a few hundred thousand distinct CDR3 sequences, less than 45% seen once.

The sequenced sample was peripheral blood or thyroid tissue (not recorded which). The source is an adult man with Graves' hyperthyroidism. This sequence joins TRBV24-1 and TRBJ2-2, with D uncertain. CDR3 sequence reads: CATSDLVAGELFF. The DNA of the CDR3 is TGTGCCACCAGTGATTTGGTCGCCGGGGAGCTGTTTTTT.